A selection of T cell receptor beta chains follows, all from one sample in a study of blood T cell repertoires in COVID-19. Sequenced by immunoSEQ multiplex PCR; TCRdb stores in-frame clones only, minus some. In the table there are 300,000 to 400,000 clones, 85% to 95% of which are singletons. What was sequenced was PBMCs or T cells enriched from blood (not recorded which). All receptors come from a woman aged 25 to 39 who had been exposed to COVID-19. Each CDR3 is given with its conserved first and last residue. Fields, in order: V gene, J gene, D gene, clone size, CDR3 DNA, CDR3 protein. The D gene is left open where the match is weak. Only part of the rows carry a size: once, few, many, or a class if the clone is expanded.

V gene: TRBV2; J gene: TRBJ2-5; D gene: NA; clone size: NA; CDR3 DNA: TGTGCCAGCAGTGAAATGCGGGGCGAAGAGACCCAGTACTTC; CDR3 protein: CASSEMRGEETQYF
V gene: TRBV10-3; J gene: TRBJ2-5; D gene: NA; clone size: NA; CDR3 DNA: TGTGCCATCAGGGTAGCGGAGACCCAGTACTTC; CDR3 protein: CAIRVAETQYF
V gene: TRBV7-9; J gene: TRBJ2-2; D gene: NA; clone size: NA; CDR3 DNA: TGTGCCAGCAGTTATGACAGAAACACCGGGGAGCTGTTTTTT; CDR3 protein: CASSYDRNTGELFF
V gene: TRBV5-1; J gene: TRBJ1-2; D gene: TRBD1; clone size: NA; CDR3 DNA: TGCGCCAGCAGCTTGGTAGGGGGACAGGGTGGAAGTAACTATGGCTACACCTTC; CDR3 protein: CASSLVGGQGGSNYGYTF
V gene: TRBV7-2; J gene: TRBJ1-6; D gene: NA; clone size: NA; CDR3 DNA: TGTGCCAGCAGCTTAGCCAGGGCTTCACCCCTCCACTTT; CDR3 protein: CASSLARASPLHF
V gene: TRBV27; J gene: TRBJ1-1; D gene: NA; clone size: NA; CDR3 DNA: TGTGCCAGCAGTTTCCGGGGGAAAAGGTCCCAAGCTTTCTTT; CDR3 protein: CASSFRGKRSQAFF
V gene: TRBV7-6; J gene: TRBJ2-5; D gene: NA; clone size: NA; CDR3 DNA: TGTGCCAGCAGCTACAACCGGGACGGAGGGGAGACCCAGTACTTC; CDR3 protein: CASSYNRDGGETQYF
V gene: TRBV6-5; J gene: TRBJ1-1; D gene: NA; clone size: NA; CDR3 DNA: TGTGCCAGCCGACGACTTACGAACACTGAAGCTTTCTTT; CDR3 protein: CASRRLTNTEAFF
V gene: TRBV10-3; J gene: TRBJ1-6; D gene: NA; clone size: NA; CDR3 DNA: TGTGCCATCAGCCGCGATAATTCACCCCTCCACTTT; CDR3 protein: CAISRDNSPLHF
V gene: TRBV25-1; J gene: TRBJ2-3; D gene: NA; clone size: NA; CDR3 DNA: TGTGCCAGCTCTTTCTCCGGGTCCCCTCCACCGAATACGCAGTATTTT; CDR3 protein: CASSFSGSPPPNTQYF
V gene: TRBV2; J gene: TRBJ1-1; D gene: NA; clone size: NA; CDR3 DNA: TGTGCCAGCAGTGAACAGGCGGCAGGGAAGGGCACTGAAGCTTTCTTT; CDR3 protein: CASSEQAAGKGTEAFF
V gene: TRBV24-1; J gene: TRBJ1-2; D gene: NA; clone size: NA; CDR3 DNA: TGTGCCACCAGTGATTTACGGTATGTCAACTATGGCTACACCTTC; CDR3 protein: CATSDLRYVNYGYTF
V gene: TRBV5-1; J gene: TRBJ2-2; D gene: TRBD1; clone size: NA; CDR3 DNA: TGCGCCAGCAGCTTACTGGACAGGGACAGCCCCGGGGAGCTGTTTTTT; CDR3 protein: CASSLLDRDSPGELFF
V gene: TRBV19; J gene: TRBJ2-1; D gene: NA; clone size: once; CDR3 DNA: TGTGCCAGTAGTATAACTGAGGGCAATGAGCAGTTCTTC; CDR3 protein: CASSITEGNEQFF
V gene: TRBV24-1; J gene: TRBJ1-1; D gene: NA; clone size: NA; CDR3 DNA: TGTGCCACCAGAGCGGGACGGCAAATGAACACTGAAGCTTTCTTT; CDR3 protein: CATRAGRQMNTEAFF
V gene: TRBV5-1; J gene: TRBJ2-3; D gene: TRBD1; clone size: NA; CDR3 DNA: TGCGCCAGCAGCCCTACAGGGGCTGGAGATACGCAGTATTTT; CDR3 protein: CASSPTGAGDTQYF
V gene: TRBV15; J gene: TRBJ2-7; D gene: TRBD1; clone size: NA; CDR3 DNA: TGTGCCACCAGCCCCCGGGACAGGGGTCCCTACGAGCAGTACTTC; CDR3 protein: CATSPRDRGPYEQYF
V gene: TRBV7-2; J gene: TRBJ1-1; D gene: NA; clone size: NA; CDR3 DNA: TGTGCCAGCAGCTTAGCTGCCGGGTTAACTGAAGCTTTCTTT; CDR3 protein: CASSLAAGLTEAFF
V gene: TRBV9; J gene: TRBJ1-1; D gene: NA; clone size: NA; CDR3 DNA: TGTGCCAGCACCATAACAGGTGGCCCCCCTTTTGACACTGAAGCTTTCTTT; CDR3 protein: CASTITGGPPFDTEAFF
V gene: TRBV4-3; J gene: TRBJ2-1; D gene: TRBD2; clone size: NA; CDR3 DNA: TGCGCCAGCAGCCAAGATCGGACTAGCGGGGGGCCCCACAATGAGCAGTTCTTC; CDR3 protein: CASSQDRTSGGPHNEQFF
V gene: TRBV7-9; J gene: TRBJ1-2; D gene: NA; clone size: NA; CDR3 DNA: TGTGCCAGCAGCTCGAGGGCAGGGGTAGGTGGCTACACCTTC; CDR3 protein: CASSSRAGVGGYTF
V gene: TRBV5-6; J gene: TRBJ1-4; D gene: NA; clone size: few; CDR3 DNA: TGTGCCAGCAGCTTGTCTCCGGCGGATGAAAAACTGTTTTTT; CDR3 protein: CASSLSPADEKLFF
V gene: TRBV4-1; J gene: TRBJ1-5; D gene: TRBD1; clone size: NA; CDR3 DNA: TGCGCCAGCAGCCAACAATGGACAGGCCGCTCGCCCCAGCATTTT; CDR3 protein: CASSQQWTGRSPQHF
V gene: TRBV5-8; J gene: TRBJ2-5; D gene: NA; clone size: NA; CDR3 DNA: TGTGCCAGCAGCTTGGACCGCGGGGGCCCGGGAGAGACCCAGTACTTC; CDR3 protein: CASSLDRGGPGETQYF
V gene: TRBV7-2; J gene: TRBJ1-2; D gene: NA; clone size: NA; CDR3 DNA: TGTGCCAGCAGCTCATGGGGGGGTGATGGCTACACCTTC; CDR3 protein: CASSSWGGDGYTF
V gene: TRBV5-1; J gene: TRBJ1-4; D gene: NA; clone size: NA; CDR3 DNA: TGCGCCAGCAGCTTCGCGGGTCCCACTGGGGAAAAACTGTTTTTT; CDR3 protein: CASSFAGPTGEKLFF
V gene: TRBV19; J gene: TRBJ1-2; D gene: NA; clone size: few; CDR3 DNA: TGTGCCAGTAAGAGCCCGGTGGGGGGGTCTCTTGGCTACACCTTC; CDR3 protein: CASKSPVGGSLGYTF
V gene: TRBV19; J gene: TRBJ1-6; D gene: NA; clone size: NA; CDR3 DNA: TGTGCCAGTAAGGCGGATCCCAGCTCCTATAATTCACCCCTCCACTTT; CDR3 protein: CASKADPSSYNSPLHF
V gene: TRBV2; J gene: TRBJ1-6; D gene: TRBD1; clone size: NA; CDR3 DNA: TGTGCCAGCAGTGGACAGGGGCATTCACCCCTCCACTTT; CDR3 protein: CASSGQGHSPLHF
V gene: TRBV16; J gene: TRBJ1-6; D gene: NA; clone size: NA; CDR3 DNA: TGTGCCAGCAGCCAATCGGGAGGGGGGGATTCACCCCTCCACTTT; CDR3 protein: CASSQSGGGDSPLHF
V gene: TRBV4-2; J gene: TRBJ1-1; D gene: NA; clone size: NA; CDR3 DNA: TGTGCCAGCAGCCCGAAGCGGCAGGTGAACACTGAAGCTTTCTTT; CDR3 protein: CASSPKRQVNTEAFF
V gene: TRBV9; J gene: TRBJ1-2; D gene: TRBD1; clone size: NA; CDR3 DNA: TGTGCCAGCAGCGTAGCTGGGACAGGGGGTTCGAACTATGGCTACACCTTC; CDR3 protein: CASSVAGTGGSNYGYTF
V gene: TRBV15; J gene: TRBJ1-2; D gene: NA; clone size: NA; CDR3 DNA: TGTGCCACCAGCAGAGATATTCAGGGGATTGGCGGCTACACCTTC; CDR3 protein: CATSRDIQGIGGYTF
V gene: TRBV4-1; J gene: TRBJ2-7; D gene: NA; clone size: NA; CDR3 DNA: TGCGCCAGCAGCCCCTCTAGGGTAGCGCATCACGAGCAGTACTTC; CDR3 protein: CASSPSRVAHHEQYF
V gene: TRBV24-1; J gene: TRBJ1-5; D gene: NA; clone size: NA; CDR3 DNA: TGTGCCACCAGTGACCGTCTCAGTGTCAGCGGGGGATGCAATCAGCCCCAGCATTTT; CDR3 protein: CATSDRLSVSGGCNQPQHF
V gene: TRBV7-9; J gene: TRBJ1-1; D gene: NA; clone size: NA; CDR3 DNA: TGTGCCAGCAGCCCCGGTGAAGCTTTCTTT; CDR3 protein: CASSPGEAFF
V gene: TRBV4-1; J gene: TRBJ1-1; D gene: NA; clone size: once; CDR3 DNA: TGCGCCAGCAGCCAAGATCTAATTCAGAGGGACACTGAAGCTTTCTTT; CDR3 protein: CASSQDLIQRDTEAFF